Listed here are 12 T cell receptor beta chains from one sample, sequenced in a study of blood T cell repertoires in COVID-19. Method: immunoSEQ multiplex PCR; TCRdb's copy keeps in-frame clones and lacks some. Of 250,000 to 300,000 clones in the sample, 80% to 90% are singletons; the top ten hold roughly 5%. Sequenced input: peripheral blood. Receptor source: an elderly man with acute or convalescent COVID-19.

The CDR3 bases are TGCGCCAGCAGCGCGACAAGCTCTGGAAACACCATATATTTT. Its translation is CASSATSSGNTIYF. The chain has TRBV5-1 and TRBJ1-3; D not certain. Germline CDR1 is SGHRS and CDR2 is YFSETQ. This CDR3 has 14 amino acids. V lost 4 bases to trimming and J lost 0 bases, with 8 bases between them. The full variable domain, completed using reference TRBV5-1 and TRBJ1-3, is KAGVTQTPRYLIKTRGQQVTLSCSPISGHRSVSWYQQTPGQGLQFLFEYFSETQRNKGNFPGRFSGRQFSNSRSEMNVSTLELGDSALYLCASSATSSGNTIYFGEGSWLTVV.

The chain recombines TRBV12-3 or TRBV12-4 with TRBJ2-7; the D gene is possibly TRBD1 (6 bases). Trimming pared 5 bases from V and 2 bases from J, leaving 7 bases between. The CDR3 runs 12 residues. The CDR3, as DNA: TGTGCCAGCAGTAACAGGGCCTACGAGCAGTACTTC. It specifies CASSNRAYEQYF.

V and J are TRBV28 and TRBJ2-3; 10 bases match TRBD1. Trimming removed 6 bases from V and 0 bases from J; junction bases left unmatched: 6. The germline gives CDR1 MDHEN, CDR2 SYDVKM. The CDR3 has 16 amino acids. CDR3: CASRQDRGRSTDTQYF. DNA of the CDR3: TGTGCCAGCAGGCAGGACAGGGGGAGGAGCACAGATACGCAGTATTTT.

This sequence joins TRBV5-1 and TRBJ2-1; 9 bases match TRBD2. The CDR3 is 16 amino acids. Per germline, CDR1 SGHRS and CDR2 YFSETQ. The ends lost 7 bases at V and 0 bases at J; junction bases unmatched: 8. The CDR3, as DNA: TGCGCCAGCCGAGCTGGTAGCGGGGGCTCCTACAATGAGCAGTTCTTC. Encoded protein: CASRAGSGGSYNEQFF.

The rearrangement links TRBV28 to TRBJ2-7, with D tentatively TRBD1 (6 bases). The CDR3 contains 13 residues. From germline, CDR1 is MDHEN and CDR2 SYDVKM. Trimming left V 6 bases short and J 2 bases short, with 11 bases between. The CDR3 bases are TGTGCCAGCAGCTTACAGGGCGCCTACGAGCAGTACTTC. Residues: CASSLQGAYEQYF. Full variable domain (remainder filled in from reference TRBV28 and TRBJ2-7): DVKVTQSSRYLVKRTGEKVFLECVQDMDHENMFWYRQDPGLGLRLIYFSYDVKMKEKGDIPEGYSVSREKKERFSLILESASTNQTSMYLCASSLQGAYEQYFGPGTRLTVT.

The J gene is TRBJ2-1, the V gene TRBV19; 9 bases agree with TRBD2. The V gene's germline CDR1 is LNHDA and CDR2 SQIVND (reference sequence). This CDR3 region has 20 residues. V shed 6 bases and J 0 bases; nucleotides not matched to a gene: 18. CDR3: CASSTRSGRGGRRSYNEQFF. The CDR3, as DNA: TGTGCCAGTAGCACAAGATCAGGGCGGGGGGGCCGCCGCTCCTACAATGAGCAGTTCTTC.

This chain uses TRBV2 with TRBJ1-2; 9 nucleotides agree with TRBD1. The germline V gene encodes CDR1 SNHLY and CDR2 FYNNEI. CDR3 length equals 14 residues. Trimming took 9 bases from V and 7 from J; bases not matched to a gene: 12. DNA for the CDR3: TGTGCCAGTAGCAACTCCGGGACAGGGTTTGGCTACACCTTC. Its protein product is CASSNSGTGFGYTF.

The rearrangement joins TRBV10-2 to TRBJ2-7; 9 bases map to TRBD1. The germline CDR1 and CDR2 sequences are WSHSY and SAAADI. V dropped 11 bases and J dropped 2; count of bases not matched to a gene: 7. CDR3 length: 13 amino acids. CDR3 residues: CAGIRQGAYEQYF. The CDR3 bases are TGCGCCGGAATAAGACAGGGGGCCTACGAGCAGTACTTC.

The chain is built from TRBV6-5 and TRBJ2-1; 8 bases agree with TRBD2. V lost 6 bases to trimming and J lost 0 bases; unmatched junction nucleotides: 4. The CDR3 covers 15 residues. CDR1 is MNHEY and CDR2 is SVGAGI in the germline V gene. The CDR3 here is CASSRGTSSYNEQFF. CDR3 nucleotides: TGTGCCAGCAGCCGGGGGACTAGCTCCTACAATGAGCAGTTCTTC.

The chain uses TRBV3-1 (or the pseudogene TRBV3-2) and TRBJ2-7; TRBD2 matches at 15 bases. Germline loops: CDR1 LGHDT, CDR2 YNNKEL (reference sequence). V shed 5 bases, J shed 3 bases, and the junction held 2 bases outside the gene matches. The CDR3 has 15 residues. CDR3 DNA sequence: TGTGCCAGCAGCGGACTAGCGGGAGGGCTCTACGAGCAGTACTTC. This codes for CASSGLAGGLYEQYF.

The chain combines TRBV5-1 with TRBJ2-7, with a tentative D call TRBD1 (6 bases). Germline CDR1 reads SGHRS; CDR2 reads YFSETQ. The germline V and J ends were trimmed by 3 bases and 7 bases, with 20 bases remaining between them. This CDR3 region has 15 residues. CDR3 protein: CASSWGHGAGGEQYF. The CDR3 DNA reads TGCGCCAGCAGCTGGGGGCACGGAGCAGGCGGGGAGCAGTACTTC.

The chain couples TRBV7-2 to TRBJ2-2, with D maybe TRBD1 (5 bases). The CDR3 consists of 16 residues. Trimming left V 1 base short and J 6 bases short, with 15 bases between. Germline V gene data show CDR1 as SGHTA and CDR2 as FQGNSA. The CDR3: CASSLVQGRMAGELFF. The CDR3 nucleotides are TGTGCCAGCAGCTTAGTTCAGGGAAGAATGGCCGGGGAGCTGTTTTTT.